This TCR beta chain was captured in a study of T cell responses to AZD1222 COVID-19 vaccine. The method was immunoSEQ multiplex PCR; TCRdb's version includes in-frame clones alone and lacks a portion of them. The sample has 150,000 to 200,000 clones, 85% to 90% seen once. The CDR3 extends over 15 amino acids. CDR1 MNHEY and CDR2 SVGEGT come from the germline V gene. Between the trimmed V and J ends, which lost 0 bases and 1 base, there was a span of 7 bases. This clonotype originated in an adult in good health. The chain couples TRBV6-2 or TRBV6-3 to TRBJ1-5; no definite D call. This material consisted of peripheral blood, taken on day 0 of AZD1222 vaccination. This CDR3 reads CASSYSRPSNQPQHF. As DNA, the CDR3 is TGTGCCAGCAGTTACTCGAGGCCCAGCAATCAGCCCCAGCATTTT.